The clone carrying this T cell receptor beta chain is deemed medium-sized. The antigen is unknown. The entry originates in a study of esophageal squamous cell carcinoma under preoperative chemotherapy. Background on the study: Both tumor-infiltrating lymphocytes and peripheral blood T cells had their TCR repertoires profiled.

Study findings and constraints: After treatment, tumor-infiltrating lymphocytes seemed to come partly from incoming peripheral T cells, not only local changes. After chemotherapy, TCR diversity rose significantly in peripheral T cells but not in tumor-infiltrating lymphocytes. Paclitaxel-nedaplatin therapy caused immediate, substantial clonotype frequency changes.

MiXCR, applied by TCRdb to the PCR reads, yields one record per CDR3 protein. The sample has about 15,000 distinct CDR3 sequences, 40% to 50% seen once. The time point is: before preoperative PTX-NDP chemotherapy. This material was collected from a patient given preoperative chemotherapy. This TCR was sampled from a human donor with esophageal squamous cell carcinoma. The donor label of this sample is uncertain.

CDR3 sequence: CASRLEPSGANVLTF. The CDR3 DNA is TGTGCCAGCAGGCTGGAGCCCTCGGGGGCCAACGTCCTGACTTTC. This sequence joins TRBV6-1 and TRBJ2-6; D unclear. Trimming stripped 6 bases from V and 4 bases from J, with 13 bases between. Germline V gene data show CDR1 as MNHNS and CDR2 as SASEGT. The CDR3 contains 15 residues.